The clone carrying this TCR beta chain came up many times. Its antigen remains unidentified. The CDR3 is 16 residues long. The V gene's germline CDR1 is LGHDT and CDR2 YNNKEL (reference sequence). Trimming took 8 bases from V and 2 from J; bases not matched to a gene: 8. These data originate in a study of molecular identifiers for immune sequencing clone quantification. TCRdb fed the PCR reads into MiXCR, producing one record per CDR3 protein. The sample contains 60,000 to 75,000 distinct CDR3 sequences, around 19% of which appear only once. Naive CD8 T cells were sorted as CD8+CD4-CCR7+CD45RA+. Study-level findings and limits: Highly expanded clone sizes could end up underestimated if a barcode were shared by identical TCR molecules.

Sequenced material: naive CD8+ T cells from blood, with Jurkat cell RNA spiked in. Subset specified: FACS-sorted CD8+CD4-CCR7+CD45RA+ naive T cells. V is TRBV3-1 and J is TRBJ2-5, with TRBD2 identical over 13 bases. The origin of this receptor is a human donor in good health. Some libraries in this study had Jurkat cell RNA spiked in. CDR3 sequence (DNA): TGTGCCAGCGGAAGGACTAGCGGGAGCTTTCAAGAGACCCAGTACTTC. Residues: CASGRTSGSFQETQYF.